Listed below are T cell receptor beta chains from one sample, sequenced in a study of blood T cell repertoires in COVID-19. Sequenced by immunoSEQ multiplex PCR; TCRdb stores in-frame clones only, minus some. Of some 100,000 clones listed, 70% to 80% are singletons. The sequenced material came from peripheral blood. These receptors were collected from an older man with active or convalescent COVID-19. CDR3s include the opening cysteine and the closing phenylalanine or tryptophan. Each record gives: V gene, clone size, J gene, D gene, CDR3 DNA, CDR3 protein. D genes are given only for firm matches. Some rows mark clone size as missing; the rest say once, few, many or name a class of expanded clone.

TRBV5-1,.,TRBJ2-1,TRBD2,TGCGCCAGCAGGGGACTAGCGGGAGGTGGCATCCACAATGAGCAGTTCTTC,CASRGLAGGGIHNEQFF
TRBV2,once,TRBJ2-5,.,TGTGCCAGCAGTGCCCCGACTTATCAAGAGACCCAGTACTTC,CASSAPTYQETQYF
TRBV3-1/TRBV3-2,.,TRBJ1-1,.,TGTGCCAGCAGCCATCAGGGATACACTGAAGCTTTCTTT,CASSHQGYTEAFF
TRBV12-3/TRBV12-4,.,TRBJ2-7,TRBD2,TGTGCCAGCACCATGGGGAGGGGCTACGAGCAGTACTTC,CASTMGRGYEQYF
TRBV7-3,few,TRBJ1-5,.,TGTGCCAGCAGCTTATTCACAGGGTTTCAGCCCCAGCATTTT,CASSLFTGFQPQHF
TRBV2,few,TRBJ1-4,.,TGTGCCAGCAGTCCAGGGGCCGCAACTAATGAAAAACTGTTTTTT,CASSPGAATNEKLFF
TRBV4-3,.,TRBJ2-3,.,TGCGCCAGCAGCCAAGGTCCCCCGACTACTAGCACAGATACGCAGTATTTT,CASSQGPPTTSTDTQYF
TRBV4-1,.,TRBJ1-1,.,TGCGCCAGCAGCCAAGCAGGGAACACTGAAGCTTTCTTT,CASSQAGNTEAFF
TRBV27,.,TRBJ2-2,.,TGTGCCAGCAGTAACTCGGGGGCCGGGGAGCTGTTTTTT,CASSNSGAGELFF
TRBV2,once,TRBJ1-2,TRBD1,TGTGCCAGCAGGCTGGACAGGGCGTCCGGCTACACCTTC,CASRLDRASGYTF
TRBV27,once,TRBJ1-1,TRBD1,TGTGCCAGCAGTATTATAACAGGGGGCCACACTGAAGCTTTCTTT,CASSIITGGHTEAFF
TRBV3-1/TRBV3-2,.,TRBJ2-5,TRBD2,TGTGCCAGCAGCCAAGAGAGCCAGTCCCGGACTAGCGTGGAGACCCAGTACTTC,CASSQESQSRTSVETQYF
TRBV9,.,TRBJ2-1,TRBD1,TGTGCCAGCAGCGTAGGGACAGGGGGTTTCAATGAGCAGTTCTTC,CASSVGTGGFNEQFF
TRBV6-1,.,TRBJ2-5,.,TGTGCCAGCAGTGAAGTGTTAGAAGAGACCCAGTACTTC,CASSEVLEETQYF
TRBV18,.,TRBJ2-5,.,TGTGCCAGCTCACCTATGAGGAAAGAGACCCAGTACTTC,CASSPMRKETQYF
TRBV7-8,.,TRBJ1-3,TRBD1,TGTGCCAGCAGCTTGAAGGACAGGGGGTTTGGAAACACCATATATTTT,CASSLKDRGFGNTIYF
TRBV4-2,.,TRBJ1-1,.,TGTGCCAGCATCGGGACACCGAACACTGAAGCTTTCTTT,CASIGTPNTEAFF
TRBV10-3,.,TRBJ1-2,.,TGTGCCATCAGACAACCTAACTATGGCTACACCTTC,CAIRQPNYGYTF
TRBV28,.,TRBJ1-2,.,TGTGCCAGCAGTTTTGGGTTAGCCAAAGGCTACACCTTC,CASSFGLAKGYTF
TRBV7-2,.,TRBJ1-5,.,TGTGCCAGCAGCATCAGTGGTCCTCAGCCCCAGCATTTT,CASSISGPQPQHF
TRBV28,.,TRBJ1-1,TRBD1,TGTGCCAGCAGGCCGCCCGGGACAGGGGAAGAAGCTTTCTTT,CASRPPGTGEEAFF
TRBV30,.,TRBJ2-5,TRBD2,TGTGCCTGGGAACTAGCGGGGGGGGCCGGGGCCCAGTACTTC,CAWELAGGAGAQYF
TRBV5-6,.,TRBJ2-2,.,TGTGCCAGCGCCCACAACCGGGGTAACACCGGGGAGCTGTTTTTT,CASAHNRGNTGELFF